These 29 T cell receptor beta chains originate from one sample sequenced in a study of beta chain features in type 1 diabetes. No cognate antigen is known for these TCRs. The whole isolated RNA underwent reverse transcription, so sequencing captured expressed TCRB transcripts. The protocol was immunoSEQ multiplex PCR, while the TCRdb copy is restricted to in-frame clones and leaves out a portion. This sample yields under 850,000 clones, of which over 10% are seen a single time; approximately 0.022% belongs to the top ten. Study-level findings and limits: TCRB CDR3s were moderately but significantly shorter in Type 1 diabetes patients in all four CD4+ subsets.

The sequenced sample consisted of naive CD4+ T cells from blood. Receptors were obtained from a young man with type 1 diabetes.

The rearrangement uses TRBV7-2 and TRBJ1-1; D uncertain. The CDR3 spans 13 residues. Germline-derived CDR1 and CDR2 are SGHTA and FQGNSA. V gave up 4 bases and J gave up 0 bases, with 6 bases separating them. The CDR3 loop reads CASSSGMNTEAFF. CDR3 DNA sequence: TGTGCCAGCAGCTCGGGGATGAACACTGAAGCTTTCTTT.

This chain joins TRBV29-1 and TRBJ2-3; tentatively, D is TRBD1 or TRBD2 (5 bases each). This CDR3 has 13 amino acids. CDR1 is SQVTM and CDR2 is ANQGSEA in the germline V gene. V lost 8 bases to trimming and J lost 3 bases, with 15 bases between them. The CDR3 DNA follows: TGCAGCTCTCGGGGCCCGCTGACAGATACGCAGTATTTT. Translated, it gives CSSRGPLTDTQYF.

This clone was counted between two and nine times. J is TRBJ2-5 and V is TRBV2, with D possibly being TRBD1 or TRBD2 (5 bases each). Germline CDR1 SNHLY, CDR2 FYNNEI. CDR3 length: 16 residues. Trimming stripped 0 bases from V and 5 bases from J, with 16 bases between. CDR3 DNA: TGTGCCAGCAGTGAAGCAAGTGCAGGGACGGGGGAGACCCAGTACTTC. Amino acid sequence: CASSEASAGTGETQYF.

V is TRBV7-2 and J is TRBJ1-1; D unclear. Germline V gives CDR1 SGHTA, CDR2 FQGNSA. CDR3 size: 13 residues. V gave up 1 base and J gave up 5 bases, with 8 bases separating them. The CDR3 reads CASSLGGKTEAFF. Written as DNA, the CDR3 is TGTGCCAGCAGCTTAGGAGGGAAGACTGAAGCTTTCTTT.

In this sample, this clone turned up a few times. Other nucleotide sequences in the sample specify the same CDR3. The chain combines TRBV4-2 with TRBJ1-2; D possibly corresponds to TRBD1 (5 bases). The CDR3 has 14 residues. Germline CDR1 and CDR2: LGHNA and YNFKEQ. Between the trimmed V and J ends, which lost 1 base and 4 bases, there was a span of 10 bases. CDR3 residues: CASSQGQGGYGYTF. CDR3 nucleotides: TGTGCCAGCAGCCAAGGCCAGGGAGGCTATGGCTACACCTTC.

This clone has just a few counts. V is TRBV7-8 and J is TRBJ1-2; 9 bases align to TRBD1. V trimming: 5 bases; J trimming: 3 bases; junction bases outside the gene matches: 7. The CDR3 totals 15 residues. Germline-derived CDR1 and CDR2 are SGHVS and FQNEAQ. In DNA, the CDR3 is TGTGCCAGCAGCGCGAGACAGGGGGATGACTATGGCTACACCTTC. Its translation: CASSARQGDDYGYTF.

The rearrangement joins TRBV5-1 to TRBJ2-1; weak D call: TRBD2 (5 bases). V was clipped by 6 bases and J by 1 base, with 11 bases between them. The germline gives CDR1 SGHRS, CDR2 YFSETQ. The CDR3 length is 14 residues. The CDR3, as DNA: TGCGCCAGCACCAACGGGGATTCCTACAATGAGCAGTTCTTC. Its translation is CASTNGDSYNEQFF.

CDR3 amino acids: CASSPPTQETQYF. The CDR3 DNA sequence: TGCGCCAGCAGCCCCCCGACGCAAGAGACCCAGTACTTC. The chain recombines TRBV5-1 with TRBJ2-5; no clear D gene. The CDR3 extends over 13 amino acids. Germline values: CDR1 SGHRS, CDR2 YFSETQ. Trimming cost V 4 bases and J 2 bases, with 9 bases left between them.

This clone came up a few times. The chain combines TRBV29-1 with TRBJ1-3; D is undetermined. The CDR3 runs to 12 residues. The germline gives CDR1 SQVTM, CDR2 ANQGSEA. V gave up 1 base and J gave up 2 bases, with 3 bases separating them. CDR3 DNA: TGCAGCGTTGAAGTACCTGGAAACACCATATATTTT. It is translated as CSVEVPGNTIYF. The whole variable domain, remainder taken from reference TRBV29-1 and TRBJ1-3, is SAVISQKPSRDICQRGTSLTIQCQVDSQVTMMFWYRQQPGQSLTLIATANQGSEATYESGFVIDKFPISRPNLTFSTLTVSNMSPEDSSIYLCSVEVPGNTIYFGEGSWLTVV.

The chain combines TRBV19 with TRBJ1-6, with a tentative D call TRBD1 (5 bases). The CDR3 sequence is 15 residues long. Germline V lookup: CDR1 LNHDA, CDR2 SQIVND (reference sequence). Deletions cut 6 bases from V and 8 bases from J, with 17 bases between. The CDR3 reads CASSVGGNIDSPLHF. DNA of the CDR3: TGTGCCAGTAGCGTCGGGGGGAACATAGATTCACCCCTCCACTTT.

This chain links TRBV27 with TRBJ1-5; the match to TRBD1 covers 10 bases. The CDR3 is made up of 15 amino acids. CDR1 MNHEY and CDR2 SMNVEV come from the germline V gene (reference sequence). The V gene end was trimmed by 4 bases and the J gene end by 7 bases; junction bases not matched to a gene: 7. DNA of the CDR3: TGTGCCAGCAGTTCGGCTCCGGGACAGGGGCAGCCCCAGCATTTT. Encoded protein: CASSSAPGQGQPQHF.

This clone was observed a handful of times. The rearrangement uses TRBV28 and TRBJ1-2; D gene unclear. Trimming left V 6 bases short and J 1 base short, with 9 bases between. Germline-derived CDR1 and CDR2 are MDHEN and SYDVKM. The length of the CDR3 is 13 residues. The DNA for the CDR3 is TGTGCCAGCAGGCCAGCTATTAACTATGGCTACACCTTC. The encoded protein is CASRPAINYGYTF.

This clone was seen more than once but under ten times. This rearrangement joins TRBV10-3 to TRBJ1-1, with 7 nucleotides matching TRBD1. Germline assignment: CDR1 ENHRY and CDR2 SYGVKD. The CDR3 spans 14 residues. The V gene end was trimmed by 2 bases and the J gene end by 4 bases; junction bases not matched to a gene: 4. The CDR3 sequence is CAISENRDSTEAFF. The DNA of the CDR3 is TGTGCCATCAGTGAGAACCGGGACAGCACTGAAGCTTTCTTT.

In its sample, this clone was seen a few times. The chain's CDR3 is CASRGPGQYQETQYF. The CDR3 DNA reads as TGTGCCAGCAGAGGGCCGGGACAGTACCAAGAGACCCAGTACTTC. The rearrangement uses TRBV7-9 and TRBJ2-5; TRBD1 matches at 7 bases. With V trimmed by 6 bases and J by 0 bases, 7 bases remained unmatched. The CDR3 is 15 residues long. Germline lookup yields CDR1 SEHNR and CDR2 FQNEAQ (reference sequence). Looking up the rest from reference TRBV7-9 and TRBJ2-5 gives the full variable domain: DTGVSQNPRHKITKRGQNVTFRCDPISEHNRLYWYRQTLGQGPEFLTYFQNEAQLEKSRLLSDRFSAERPKGSFSTLEIQRTEQGDSAMYLCASRGPGQYQETQYFGPGTRLLVL.

Only a few counts were recorded for this clone. J is TRBJ1-4 and V is TRBV4-2, with 8 bases aligning to TRBD1. CDR3 length: 15 amino acids. The ends lost 4 bases at V and 8 bases at J; junction bases unmatched: 9. Germline CDR1 is LGHNA and CDR2 is YNFKEQ. The CDR3 loop is CASSPPGQVFEKLFF. In nucleotides, the CDR3 is TGTGCCAGCAGCCCACCGGGACAGGTATTCGAAAAACTGTTTTTT.

The chain employs TRBV27 and TRBJ2-4; 8 bases line up with TRBD1. There are 19 residues in the CDR3. After removal of 2 bases from V and 2 bases from J, the junction contained 14 bases not matched to a gene. The germline gives CDR1 MNHEY, CDR2 SMNVEV (reference sequence). The CDR3 here is CASSLRTGLGYDSKNIQYF. The CDR3 DNA reads as TGTGCCAGCAGTTTAAGGACAGGGTTAGGGTATGACTCCAAAAACATTCAGTACTTC.

This clone was seen a few times. CDR3 nucleotides: TGTGCCAGCAGCTTAGGACAGGGCAGGGATCAGCCCCAGCATTTT. Translated: CASSLGQGRDQPQHF. The J gene is TRBJ1-5, the V gene TRBV7-8, with TRBD1 identical over 7 bases. The CDR3 is made up of 15 amino acids. The V segment lost 1 base and the J segment 5 bases; nucleotides outside the gene matches: 5. Germline loops: CDR1 SGHVS, CDR2 FQNEAQ.

This clone occurred a few times. The V call is TRBV20-1, the J call TRBJ2-5; either TRBD1 or TRBD2 may fit D (5 bases each). The V end was cut by 2 bases, the J end by 5 bases, with 6 bases between. Germline CDR1 reads DFQATT; CDR2 reads SNEGSKA (reference sequence). This CDR3 is 11 amino acids long. The CDR3 bases are TGCAGTGCTAGATGGGGGGAGACCCAGTACTTC. Residues: CSARWGETQYF.

In its sample, this clone was seen a few times. The V call is TRBV13, the J call TRBJ2-3; 8 bases are a match to TRBD1. The CDR3 has 16 amino acids. CDR1 is PRHDT and CDR2 is FYEKMQ in the germline V gene (reference sequence). Trimming removed 4 bases from V and 3 bases from J; junction bases left unmatched: 9. CDR3 region: CASSSRTGSMTDTQYF. DNA for the CDR3: TGTGCCAGCAGCTCCAGGACAGGGTCAATGACAGATACGCAGTATTTT.

This clone was observed a few times. V gene TRBV4-2 combines with J gene TRBJ2-2, with TRBD2 matching over 7 bases. This CDR3 region has 17 residues. Germline lookup yields CDR1 LGHNA and CDR2 YNFKEQ. With 0 bases clipped from V and 1 base from J, the junction kept 5 bases outside the gene matches. CDR3 coding DNA: TGTGCCAGCAGCCAAGATGGAGAGCGGGGGAACACCGGGGAGCTGTTTTTT. Its translation is CASSQDGERGNTGELFF.

The chain couples TRBV30 to TRBJ2-5; D is possibly TRBD1 (6 bases). This CDR3 has 16 residues. Trimming removed 0 bases at V and 7 bases at J, with 21 bases between. Germline V gives CDR1 GTSNPN, CDR2 SVGIG (reference sequence). The chain's CDR3 is CAWSVQFRQVRGTQYF. The DNA of the CDR3 is TGTGCCTGGAGTGTTCAATTCCGACAGGTCCGGGGGACCCAGTACTTC.

This clone was seen a handful of times. The chain recombines TRBV11-2 with TRBJ1-2, with a weak D call TRBD1 (5 bases). V lost 5 bases, J lost 4 bases, and 11 bases lay in between. CDR3 length: 13 amino acids. Per germline, CDR1 SGHAT and CDR2 FQNNGV. The CDR3 sequence: CASSPDMGYGYTF. DNA for the CDR3: TGTGCCAGCAGCCCGGACATGGGCTATGGCTACACCTTC.

The sample holds a few counts of this clone. J is TRBJ2-7 and V is TRBV10-3, with 8 bases aligning to TRBD1. V shed 6 bases and J 3 bases; nucleotides not matched to a gene: 7. The germline V gene encodes CDR1 ENHRY and CDR2 SYGVKD. The CDR3 contains 14 residues. The CDR3 nucleotides are TGTGCCATCAGGACGGACAGGGAATACTACGAGCAGTACTTC. Translation: CAIRTDREYYEQYF.

The J gene is TRBJ2-3, the V gene TRBV7-9; D possibly corresponds to TRBD1 (6 bases). The V and J ends lost 0 bases and 0 bases respectively, with 16 bases between them. This CDR3 spans 18 amino acids. Germline CDR1 SEHNR, CDR2 FQNEAQ (reference sequence). DNA of the CDR3: TGTGCCAGCAGCTTAGCGCCTGGACAGACGGGGAGCACAGATACGCAGTATTTT. Translated: CASSLAPGQTGSTDTQYF.

V usage is TRBV13 and J usage is TRBJ2-1, with TRBD1 identical over 10 bases. The CDR3 is 15 amino acids. V was pared by 7 bases and J by 6 bases, with 9 bases of the junction left unmatched. CDR1 is PRHDT, CDR2 FYEKMQ, per germline (reference sequence). The CDR3: CASTLRTGGINEQFF. Written as DNA, the CDR3 is TGTGCCAGCACCCTTCGGACAGGGGGTATCAATGAGCAGTTCTTC.

This clone came up a few times. The chain uses TRBV27 and TRBJ1-6, with TRBD1 matching over 12 bases. The CDR3 length is 15 residues. With V trimmed by 6 bases and J by 7 bases, 4 bases remained unmatched. Looked up from germline, CDR1 is MNHEY and CDR2 is SMNVEV (reference sequence). Here the CDR3 DNA reads TGTGCCAGCAGGGGGACAGGGGGCATCAATTCACCCCTCCACTTT. Amino acid sequence: CASRGTGGINSPLHF.

This clone occurred a few times. The CDR3 nucleotides read TGTGCCAGCAGCTTAGAAGGGACAAACGAGCAGTACTTC. Translating gives CASSLEGTNEQYF. The rearrangement joins TRBV7-2 to TRBJ2-7, with D possibly matching TRBD1 (6 bases). This CDR3 has 13 amino acids. Germline assignment: CDR1 SGHTA and CDR2 FQGNSA. V was clipped by 1 base and J by 5 bases, with 9 bases between them. The full variable domain, in which reference TRBV7-2 and TRBJ2-7 provide the parts outside the CDR3, is GAGVSQSPSNKVTEKGKDVELRCDPISGHTALYWYRQSLGQGLEFLIYFQGNSAPDKSGLPSDRFSAERTGGSVSTLTIQRTQQEDSAVYLCASSLEGTNEQYFGPGTRLTVT.

Only a few counts were recorded for this clone. This chain joins TRBV11-2 and TRBJ1-2; 8 positions agree with TRBD1. With 4 bases clipped from V and 7 bases from J, the junction kept 11 bases outside the gene matches. Germline-derived CDR1 and CDR2 are SGHAT and FQNNGV. CDR3 length equals 15 residues. CDR3 coding DNA: TGTGCCAGCAGCTCATTACAGGGGGAATATCGTGGCTACACCTTC. It translates to CASSSLQGEYRGYTF.

This chain uses TRBV30 with TRBJ2-7; 9 bases are a match to TRBD1. Per germline, CDR1 GTSNPN and CDR2 SVGIG (reference sequence). This CDR3 region has 13 residues. The ends lost 0 bases at V and 5 bases at J; junction bases unmatched: 2. CDR3 sequence (DNA): TGTGCCTGGAGTGTACAGGGGGCCAACGAGCAGTACTTC. Amino acid sequence: CAWSVQGANEQYF.